What follows are 21 T cell receptor beta chains derived from one specimen sequenced in a study of monozygotic twins with inflammatory bowel disease. TCRdb reanalyzed the 5' RACE reads, giving one entry per CDR3 protein sequence and no DNA. The sample totals some 400,000 distinct CDR3 sequences. The specimen sequenced was blood. These receptors were obtained from a human donor with ulcerative colitis or Crohn's disease, or a healthy co-twin of an affected twin (not recorded which).

The rearrangement links TRBV7-2 to TRBJ1-1; TCRdb proposes TRBD1, but this gene call is untestable without DNA. Per germline, CDR1 SGHTA and CDR2 FQGNSA. The CDR3 consists of 17 residues. The CDR3 loop is CASSLIGGMGVNTEAFF.

The chain recombines TRBV5-4 with TRBJ2-3; checking the TCRdb D call of TRBD2 is not possible without DNA. Germline assignment: CDR1 SGHNT and CDR2 YYREEE (reference sequence). The CDR3 is 16 amino acids. CDR3: CASSLDPSGGADTQYF.

The chain links TRBV7-3 to TRBJ2-3. The CDR3 runs to 12 residues. The germline gives CDR1 SGHTA, CDR2 FQGTGA. The CDR3 spells CASSLYLGLQYF.

This chain connects TRBV12-3 or TRBV12-4 to TRBJ1-6; TCRdb's assignment of TRBD1 cannot be checked, as there is no DNA. CDR3 length: 15 residues. CDR3 amino acids: CASSTRGRGHSPLHF.

This chain's CDR3 is CSARAQRGYTF. The chain employs TRBV20-1 and TRBJ1-2. Germline CDR1 and CDR2: DFQATT and SNEGSKA (reference sequence). The CDR3 runs 11 residues.

The chain combines TRBV15 with TRBJ2-1; TCRdb picks TRBD2, but there is no DNA to check that call. CDR3 length: 14 residues. Germline V gene data show CDR1 as LNHNV and CDR2 as YYDKDF (reference sequence). The CDR3 reads CATRLASGSTGEIF.

V gene TRBV5-1 combines with J gene TRBJ2-7. The CDR3 covers 13 residues. The germline CDR1 and CDR2 sequences are SGHRS and YFSETQ. CDR3 sequence: CASSLSVSYEQYF.

The J gene is TRBJ2-3, the V gene TRBV9; TCRdb returns TRBD2, unconfirmable since there is no DNA. The CDR3 is 15 residues long. Looked up from germline, CDR1 is SGDLS and CDR2 is YYNGEE. The CDR3 protein is CASSPGGASPDTQYF.

The chain joins TRBV12-3 or TRBV12-4 to TRBJ1-5. CDR3 length equals 12 residues. The CDR3 is CASSLEWEPQHF.

The chain combines TRBV20-1 with TRBJ1-6; TCRdb indicates TRBD1, and absent DNA this call remains unverified. CDR3 size: 13 residues. Germline V gene lookup returns CDR1 DFQATT and CDR2 SNEGSKA (reference sequence). The CDR3: CSASPGNNSPLHF.

This chain uses TRBV4-1 with TRBJ1-1; absent DNA, TCRdb's TRBD1 call cannot be checked. The CDR3 totals 16 residues. The germline gives CDR1 MGHRA, CDR2 YSYEKL. The CDR3: CASSQDQYRVSSEAFF.

CDR3 in amino acids: CASSIAGEETQYF. This chain joins TRBV19 and TRBJ2-5; the D call of TRBD1 rests on TCRdb alone, since no DNA is present to check it. This CDR3 comprises 13 residues. Germline CDR1 and CDR2: LNHDA and SQIVND (reference sequence). The full variable domain, with the rest looked up from reference TRBV19 and TRBJ2-5, is DGGITQSPKYLFRKEGQNVTLSCEQNLNHDAMYWYRQDPGQGLRLIYYSQIVNDFQKGDIAEGYSVSREKKESFPLTVTSAQKNPTAFYLCASSIAGEETQYFGPGTRLLVL.

The CDR3 loop is CASRRTGQTNSPLHF. V is TRBV12-3 or TRBV12-4 and J is TRBJ1-6; TCRdb returns TRBD1, unconfirmable since there is no DNA. The CDR3 is made up of 15 amino acids.

The genes are TRBV12-3 or TRBV12-4 and TRBJ2-1; TCRdb's assignment of TRBD1 cannot be checked, as there is no DNA. The CDR3 consists of 16 residues. CDR3 residues: CASSRARDRVYNEQFF.

The chain combines TRBV12-3 or TRBV12-4 with TRBJ2-1; TCRdb calls TRBD2, which cannot be checked without DNA. The CDR3 runs to 15 residues. The CDR3 is CVSSSLAGVFNEQFF.

The chain has TRBV5-1 and TRBJ1-1; TCRdb's D gene call, TRBD1, goes unchecked for lack of DNA. CDR1 SGHRS and CDR2 YFSETQ come from the germline V gene. The CDR3 loop spans 15 amino acids. The CDR3 sequence is CASSLGTSGNTEAFF.

This chain connects TRBV6-5 to TRBJ2-2; TCRdb lists TRBD1, though no DNA is available to test this call. The CDR3 has 13 residues. Germline loops: CDR1 MNHEY, CDR2 SVGAGI. CDR3: CASSYGGVGELFF.

The CDR3 region is CATSDPTERYNEQFF. This chain connects TRBV24-1 to TRBJ2-1. The CDR3 length is 15 residues. The V gene's germline CDR1 is KGHDR and CDR2 SFDVKD.

V gene TRBV27 combines with J gene TRBJ1-2; TCRdb's assignment of TRBD1 cannot be checked, as there is no DNA. Per germline, CDR1 MNHEY and CDR2 SMNVEV (reference sequence). The CDR3 is 14 residues long. CDR3 sequence: CASSRGWGNYGYTF.

This chain uses TRBV12-3 or TRBV12-4 with TRBJ1-4; no DNA is available, so the TRBD1 call from TCRdb remains unchecked. This CDR3 has 13 amino acids. The CDR3: CASSLSPGQVSFF.

The chain couples TRBV5-1 to TRBJ2-5; TCRdb's D gene call, TRBD1, goes unchecked for lack of DNA. The CDR3 is made up of 16 amino acids. In germline, CDR1 is SGHRS, CDR2 YFSETQ. The CDR3 here is CASSLGPGQGLETQYF.